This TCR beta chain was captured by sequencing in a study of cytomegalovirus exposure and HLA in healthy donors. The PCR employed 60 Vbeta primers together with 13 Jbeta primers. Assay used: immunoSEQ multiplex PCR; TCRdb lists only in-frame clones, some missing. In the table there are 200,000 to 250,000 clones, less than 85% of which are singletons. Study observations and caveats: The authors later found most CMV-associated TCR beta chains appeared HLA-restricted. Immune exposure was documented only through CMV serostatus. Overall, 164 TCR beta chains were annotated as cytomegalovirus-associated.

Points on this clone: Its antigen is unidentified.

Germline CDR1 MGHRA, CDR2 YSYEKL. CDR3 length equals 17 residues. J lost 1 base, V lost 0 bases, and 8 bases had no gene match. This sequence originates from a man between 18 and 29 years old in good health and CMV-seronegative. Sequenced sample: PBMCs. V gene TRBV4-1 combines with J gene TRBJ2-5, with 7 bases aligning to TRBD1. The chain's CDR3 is CASSQDRGQSLQETQYF. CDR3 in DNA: TGCGCCAGCAGCCAAGATAGGGGACAGTCACTCCAAGAGACCCAGTACTTC.